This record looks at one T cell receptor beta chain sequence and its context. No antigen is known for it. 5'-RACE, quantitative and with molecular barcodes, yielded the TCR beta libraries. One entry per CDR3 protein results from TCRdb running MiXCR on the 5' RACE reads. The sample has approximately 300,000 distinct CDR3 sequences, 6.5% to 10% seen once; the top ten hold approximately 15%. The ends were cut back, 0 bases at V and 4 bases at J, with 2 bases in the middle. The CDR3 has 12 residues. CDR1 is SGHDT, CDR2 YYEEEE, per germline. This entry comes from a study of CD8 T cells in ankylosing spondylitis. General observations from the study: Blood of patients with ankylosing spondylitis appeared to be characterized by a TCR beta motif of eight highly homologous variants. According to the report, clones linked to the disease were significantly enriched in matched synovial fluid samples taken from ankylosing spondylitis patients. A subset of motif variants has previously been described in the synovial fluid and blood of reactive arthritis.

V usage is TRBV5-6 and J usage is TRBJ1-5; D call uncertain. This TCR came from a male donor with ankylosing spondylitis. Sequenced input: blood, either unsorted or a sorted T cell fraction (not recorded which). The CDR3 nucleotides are TGTGCCAGCAGCTTGGAGAATCAGCCCCAGCATTTT. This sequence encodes CASSLENQPQHF.